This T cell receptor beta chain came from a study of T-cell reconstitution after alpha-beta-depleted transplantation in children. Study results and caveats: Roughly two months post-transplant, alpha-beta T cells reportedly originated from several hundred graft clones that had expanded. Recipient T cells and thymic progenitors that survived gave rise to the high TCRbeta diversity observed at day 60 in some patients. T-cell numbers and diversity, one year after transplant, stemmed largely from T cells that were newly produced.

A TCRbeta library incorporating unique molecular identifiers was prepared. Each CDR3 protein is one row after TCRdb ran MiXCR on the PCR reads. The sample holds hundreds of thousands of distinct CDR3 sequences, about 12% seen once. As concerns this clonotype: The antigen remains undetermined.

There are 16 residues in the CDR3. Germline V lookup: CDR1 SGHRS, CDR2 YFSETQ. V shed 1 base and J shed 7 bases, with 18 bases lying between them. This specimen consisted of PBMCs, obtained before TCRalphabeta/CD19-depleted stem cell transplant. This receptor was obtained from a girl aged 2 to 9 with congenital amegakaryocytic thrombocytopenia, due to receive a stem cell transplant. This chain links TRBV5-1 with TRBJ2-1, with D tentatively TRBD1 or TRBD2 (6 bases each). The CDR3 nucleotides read TGCGCCAGCAGCTTGCTACCGGGGGCCGAAGTGAATGAGCAGTTCTTC. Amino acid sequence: CASSLLPGAEVNEQFF.